This record covers a single T cell receptor beta chain. Its antigen is not known. The entry originates in a study of OX40 agonist ivuxolimab in advanced cancers. Overall study: Patients receiving dose escalation had hepatocellular carcinoma, melanoma, renal cell or head and neck cancer. Cohort: around 83% men, mean age around 61, aged about 23 to 79. Prior checkpoint blockade (anti-PD-1, anti-PD-L1 or anti-CTLA-4) was permitted; about 40% had it. Study conclusions and caveats: Dosing at 0.1 to 3.0 mg/kg was accompanied by clonal expansion of CD4+ and CD8+ blood T cells by week 6.

Using immunoSEQ multiplex PCR, the repertoire was profiled, and TCRdb retains in-frame clones only, with some absent. The table has around 99,000 clones, less than 95% seen once. The sample consisted of CD4+ or CD8+ T cells sorted from blood, taken in a trial of the OX40 agonist ivuxolimab. This TCR was recovered from an adult with an advanced solid tumor such as melanoma, head and neck, liver or kidney cancer.

The CDR3 DNA follows: TGTGCCAGCAGCCTCAGGGGGCCTGGGGAGACCCAGTACTTC. Amino acid sequence: CASSLRGPGETQYF. The chain combines TRBV5-4 with TRBJ2-5; 8 positions agree with TRBD1. With 4 bases clipped from V and 5 bases from J, the junction kept 7 bases outside the gene matches. From germline, CDR1 is SGHNT and CDR2 YYREEE (reference sequence). The CDR3 is 14 residues long.